This T cell receptor beta chain was retrieved from a study of beta chain features in type 1 diabetes. Overall study findings and caveats: cDNA sequencing could over-represent cells with high TCR expression. The study found moderately but significantly shorter TCRB CDR3s in all four CD4+ subsets of Type 1 diabetes patients.

V lost 6 bases, J lost 9 bases, and 4 bases stayed unmatched. Germline V CDR1 and CDR2: SNHLY, FYNNEI. The CDR3 runs 13 residues. This clone has a handful of counts. What it binds is unknown. Expressed TCRB transcripts were sequenced, since all the RNA that had been isolated was reverse transcribed. Some clones are missing from TCRdb's copy, which holds only in-frame ones; the method was immunoSEQ multiplex PCR. Of about 740,000 clones in the sample, around an eighth are singletons; the top ten hold about 0.02%. This chain joins TRBV2 and TRBJ1-6; 8 positions agree with TRBD1. What was sequenced was naive CD4+ T cells from blood. The clonotype originates from a man aged 18 to 30 with type 1 diabetes. CDR3 bases: TGTGCCAGCAGAGACAGGGGAGGTTCACCCCTCCACTTT. It translates to CASRDRGGSPLHF.